Listed below are T cell receptor beta chains from one sample, sequenced in a study of Ad26.COV2.S vaccination and SARS-CoV-2 variants. Assay: immunoSEQ multiplex PCR; the TCRdb copy retains only in-frame clones and omits some. The sample shows 240,000 or so clones, approximately 88% of them seen only once. Sequenced here: peripheral blood, sampled in a trial of Ad26.COV2.S vaccine versus placebo. The receptors here all came from a person aged 18-65 years who received the Ad26.COV2.S COVID-19 vaccine or a placebo. CDR3s include the opening cysteine and the closing phenylalanine or tryptophan. A D gene is named only where the DNA matches it firmly. Clone size is shown for a subset of rows, as once, few, many or a class of expanded clone.

V	J	size	D	CDR3	DNA
TRBV7-3	TRBJ2-3	.	TRBD1	CASSPRDRDRGDTQYF	TGTGCCAGCAGCCCCCGGGACAGGGATCGTGGGGATACGCAGTATTTT
TRBV30	TRBJ1-3	.	.	CAWSPHGNTIYF	TGTGCCTGGAGTCCCCACGGAAACACCATATATTTT
TRBV7-2	TRBJ1-2	.	.	CASSPRYGYTF	TGTGCCAGCAGCCCCCGCTATGGCTACACCTTC
TRBV28	TRBJ2-3	.	.	CASNEPGPAKDTQYF	TGTGCCAGCAATGAGCCGGGACCCGCAAAGGATACGCAGTATTTT
TRBV30	TRBJ2-7	.	.	CAFGTQPIYEQYF	TGTGCCTTTGGGACTCAACCTATCTACGAGCAGTACTTC
TRBV28	TRBJ2-3	once	TRBD1	CASSLGDRVGTDTQYF	TGTGCCAGCAGTTTAGGGGACAGGGTGGGCACAGATACGCAGTATTTT
TRBV5-1	TRBJ2-7	.	TRBD1	CASSLDRGSYEQYF	TGCGCCAGCAGCTTGGACAGGGGCTCCTACGAGCAGTACTTC
TRBV10-3	TRBJ1-6	.	TRBD1	CATCQVDRVGYSPLHF	TGTGCCACTTGCCAAGTGGACAGGGTAGGATATTCACCCCTCCACTTT
TRBV3-1/TRBV3-2	TRBJ2-2	.	.	CASSRARTENTGELFF	TGTGCCAGCAGCCGGGCCCGGACAGAAAACACCGGGGAGCTGTTTTTT
TRBV5-4	TRBJ2-1	.	.	CASSPEGPSSYNEQFF	TGTGCCAGCAGCCCGGAGGGGCCGAGCTCCTACAATGAGCAGTTCTTC
TRBV5-5	TRBJ2-2	.	TRBD1	CASSPGTGSTGELFF	TGTGCCAGCAGCCCCGGGACAGGGAGCACCGGGGAGCTGTTTTTT
TRBV5-1	TRBJ2-7	.	TRBD2	CASSPPGLAGGPSSYEQYF	TGCGCCAGCAGCCCCCCGGGACTAGCGGGGGGGCCGTCCTCCTACGAGCAGTACTTC
TRBV4-3	TRBJ2-7	.	TRBD2	CASSQDGPRSGGRYEQYF	TGCGCCAGCAGCCAAGATGGGCCCAGGAGCGGGGGACGCTACGAGCAGTACTTC
TRBV4-3	TRBJ2-1	.	.	CASSQDHWGGFEQFF	TGCGCTAGCAGCCAAGATCACTGGGGCGGCTTTGAGCAGTTCTTC
TRBV30	TRBJ1-6	.	.	CAWSVGRGAYNSPLHF	TGTGCCTGGAGTGTAGGAAGAGGGGCCTATAATTCACCCCTCCACTTT
TRBV11-2	TRBJ2-5	few	.	CASSSPLLGRTQETQYF	TGTGCCAGCAGCTCTCCACTTTTGGGTAGGACCCAAGAGACCCAGTACTTC
TRBV7-8	TRBJ2-3	.	.	CASSPLTGAGSTDTQYF	TGTGCCAGCAGTCCACTCACAGGGGCGGGAAGCACAGATACGCAGTATTTT
TRBV10-3	TRBJ2-1	.	.	CAISVKQPPSEQFF	TGTGCCATCAGTGTAAAACAGCCTCCGAGTGAGCAGTTCTTC
TRBV6-5	TRBJ1-3	.	TRBD1	CASSYLTGAGNTIYF	TGTGCCAGCAGTTACCTTACAGGGGCTGGAAACACCATATATTTT
TRBV7-2	TRBJ2-3	.	.	CASSLVVDSPTDTQYF	TGTGCCAGCAGCTTAGTAGTCGACTCCCCCACAGATACGCAGTATTTT
TRBV7-3	TRBJ2-1	.	.	CASSLLGDEQFF	TGTGCCAGCAGCCTTTTGGGGGATGAGCAGTTCTTC
TRBV10-3	TRBJ2-3	.	TRBD1	CAISWTGGNTDTQYF	TGTGCCATCAGTTGGACAGGGGGCAATACAGATACGCAGTATTTT
TRBV28	TRBJ1-5	once	.	CASSFTLLLNQPQHF	TGTGCCAGCAGTTTTACTCTCTTATTGAATCAGCCCCAGCATTTT
TRBV4-3	TRBJ2-1	.	TRBD2	CASSQASSGSYNEQFF	TGCGCCAGCAGCCAAGCTTCTAGCGGCTCCTACAATGAGCAGTTCTTC
TRBV28	TRBJ1-1	.	.	CASRGHVNTEAFF	TGTGCCAGCAGGGGTCACGTGAACACTGAAGCTTTCTTT
TRBV27	TRBJ2-1	once	.	CASSFSAGGYNEQFF	TGTGCCAGCAGTTTCTCCGCTGGGGGGTACAATGAGCAGTTCTTC
TRBV30	TRBJ2-2	.	.	CAWSVWDTGELFF	TGTGCCTGGAGTGTATGGGACACCGGGGAGCTGTTTTTT
TRBV3-1/TRBV3-2	TRBJ2-5	.	TRBD2	CASSPKGRRGGLLETQYF	TGTGCCAGCAGCCCAAAGGGACGGCGGGGGGGCTTATTGGAGACCCAGTACTTC
TRBV11-2	TRBJ2-7	once	.	CASRIGSYEQYF	TGTGCCAGCAGAATCGGGAGCTACGAGCAGTACTTC
TRBV7-2	TRBJ1-5	few	.	CASTPDLRGGGNQPQHF	TGTGCCAGCACCCCTGACTTAAGGGGCGGGGGAAATCAGCCCCAGCATTTT
TRBV4-1	TRBJ2-4	.	TRBD2	CASSQVGRVAKNIQYF	TGCGCCAGCAGCCAAGTAGGGAGGGTAGCCAAAAACATTCAGTACTTC
TRBV10-3	TRBJ2-5	.	TRBD2	CAISESWSGGAGETQYF	TGTGCCATCAGTGAGTCTTGGAGCGGGGGGGCAGGAGAGACCCAGTACTTC
TRBV28	TRBJ2-2	.	.	CASSPTRYGGRGGELFF	TGTGCCAGCAGTCCGACCCGATACGGGGGCAGGGGCGGGGAGCTGTTTTTT
TRBV28	TRBJ1-2	.	.	CASSSGGGYGYTF	TGTGCCAGCAGTTCGGGAGGCGGCTATGGCTACACCTTC
TRBV24-1	TRBJ1-2	.	TRBD1	CATSRTGSGYTF	TGTGCCACCAGCCGGACAGGGAGTGGCTACACCTTC
TRBV25-1	TRBJ2-1	.	.	CASSAGRGAQDNEQFF	TGTGCCAGCAGCGCCGGTAGGGGGGCGCAAGACAATGAGCAGTTCTTC
TRBV19	TRBJ1-5	.	.	CASSQDPQHF	TGTGCCAGTAGTCAAGATCCCCAGCATTTT
TRBV28	TRBJ1-4	.	TRBD1	CASSFGTDSNEKLFF	TGTGCCAGCAGTTTTGGGACAGATTCTAATGAAAAACTGTTTTTT
TRBV6-5	TRBJ2-1	.	.	CASSSLRNEQFF	TGTGCCAGCAGTTCCCTCAGGAATGAGCAGTTCTTC
TRBV9	TRBJ2-3	once	TRBD2	CASSVGVAGGTDTQYF	TGTGCCAGCAGCGTAGGAGTTGCGGGGGGCACAGATACGCAGTATTTT
TRBV27	TRBJ2-3	.	.	CASSLRRASPAGGTQYF	TGTGCCAGCAGTTTAAGACGGGCGAGTCCCGCTGGGGGTACGCAGTATTTT
TRBV24-1	TRBJ1-2	.	.	CATSDSSRRTNYGYTF	TGTGCCACCAGTGATTCGTCAAGGCGTACTAACTATGGCTACACCTTC
TRBV28	TRBJ2-3	.	.	CASSSGWADGTDTQYF	TGTGCCAGCAGTTCCGGTTGGGCGGACGGGACAGATACGCAGTATTTT
TRBV6-6	TRBJ2-1	.	.	CASSTKQGNEQFF	TGTGCCAGCAGTACTAAACAGGGCAATGAGCAGTTCTTC
TRBV28	TRBJ2-1	.	.	CASSFPDRREFF	TGTGCCAGCAGTTTCCCTGATCGGCGGGAGTTCTTC
TRBV24-1	TRBJ1-2	few	.	CATSDHRSPHGYTF	TGTGCCACCAGTGATCATCGCAGCCCCCATGGCTACACCTTC
TRBV18	TRBJ2-6	.	.	CASSPGATATGANVLTF	TGTGCCAGCTCGCCAGGGGCCACGGCGACTGGGGCCAACGTCCTGACTTTC
TRBV6-5	TRBJ2-7	.	.	CASADPPGVDEQYF	TGTGCCAGCGCGGACCCCCCCGGGGTCGACGAGCAGTACTTC
TRBV29-1	TRBJ2-1	.	.	CSVSGRGGNEQFF	TGCAGCGTTAGTGGGAGAGGGGGCAATGAGCAGTTCTTC
TRBV6-6	TRBJ1-2	.	TRBD1	CASSLTGGYGYTF	TGTGCCAGCAGCCTCACAGGGGGCTATGGCTACACCTTC
TRBV10-1	TRBJ2-3	.	.	CASSERGYPTDTQYF	TGCGCCAGCAGTGAGCGGGGGTACCCCACAGATACGCAGTATTTT
TRBV13	TRBJ2-3	.	TRBD2	CASSLELAGDTDTQYF	TGTGCCAGCAGCTTAGAACTAGCGGGAGACACAGATACGCAGTATTTT
TRBV6-6	TRBJ2-7	.	TRBD2	CASTIAGGSYEQYF	TGTGCCAGCACCATAGCGGGGGGCTCCTACGAGCAGTACTTC
TRBV5-4	TRBJ2-7	.	.	CASSLAPGGGEQYF	TGTGCCAGCAGCCTAGCGCCAGGGGGAGGCGAGCAGTACTTC
TRBV30	TRBJ1-2	.	TRBD1	CAWTWTGGNYGYTF	TGTGCCTGGACATGGACAGGGGGGAACTATGGCTACACCTTC
TRBV7-9	TRBJ2-7	.	.	CASSTTQYEQYF	TGTGCCAGCAGCACGACACAGTACGAGCAGTACTTC
TRBV7-3	TRBJ2-1	.	TRBD2	CASSLIGTSGAGEQFF	TGTGCCAGCAGCTTAATCGGAACTAGCGGAGCGGGGGAGCAGTTCTTC